These T cell receptor beta chains were read from a single sample in a study of OX40 agonist ivuxolimab in advanced cancers. Sequencing used immunoSEQ multiplex PCR; TCRdb keeps in-frame clones, though not all of them. The data contain around 68,000 clones, about nine tenths of them seen just once; the ten biggest clones take up 0.38%. The input for sequencing was CD4+ or CD8+ T cells sorted from blood, taken in a trial of the OX40 agonist ivuxolimab. The receptors derive from an adult with an advanced solid tumor such as melanoma, head and neck, liver or kidney cancer. Each CDR3 is given without its conserved first and last residue. A D gene is named only where the DNA matches it firmly.

V gene | D gene | CDR3 protein
TRBV19 | TRBD1 | ASSISGTANTEAF
TRBV27 | - | ASSLRAVRGRDGTLSNQPQH
TRBV7-9 | - | ASSLDLQGHGYT
TRBV5-1 | TRBD2 | ASSRTSGGAQETQY
TRBV6-1 | - | ASTQLPTYEQY
TRBV10-3 | TRBD2 | AIRGAGSSYEQY
TRBV11-2 | TRBD2 | ASSSLSGRGSYEQY
TRBV7-8 | TRBD2 | ASSPPGGGSYEQY
TRBV5-1 | TRBD1 | ASSVTGQATGYT
TRBV6-5 | TRBD1 | ASSLQGRDGYT
TRBV9 | TRBD1 | ASSSRDSNTGELF
TRBV7-3 | TRBD2 | ASSPVGTSVPHEQF
TRBV11-2 | - | ASSLSPRGTDTQY